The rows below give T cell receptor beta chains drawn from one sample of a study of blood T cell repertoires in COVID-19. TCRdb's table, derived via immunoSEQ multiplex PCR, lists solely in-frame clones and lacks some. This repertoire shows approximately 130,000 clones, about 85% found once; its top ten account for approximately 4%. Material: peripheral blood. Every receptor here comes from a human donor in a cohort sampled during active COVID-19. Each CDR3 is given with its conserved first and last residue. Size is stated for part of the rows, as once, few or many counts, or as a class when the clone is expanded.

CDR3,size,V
CASSPRSGGAKNIQYF,-,TRBV2
CASSPGQHEAFF,-,TRBV5-6
CASSHPRGIYGYTF,-,TRBV3-1/TRBV3-2
CASSIGVTDTQYF,once,TRBV19
CASSLGSGLRYEQYF,-,TRBV11-1
CASSYSVRGALGYTF,-,TRBV6-2/TRBV6-3
CASSLRWVWEPLHF,-,TRBV7-9
CASGLVRSGYTDTQYF,once,TRBV12-5
CASKDLYTGLAGGPSYNEQFF,-,TRBV28
CASTNRGNTEAFF,-,TRBV5-1
CASSAGQKETQYF,-,TRBV2
CASTSGTDNEKLFF,-,TRBV5-1
CASSLEDREGRYGYTF,-,TRBV7-8
CASGFQASYGYTF,-,TRBV27
CATSEPGQPAQQFF,-,TRBV24-1
CASSLLGQGKVTQYF,-,TRBV27
CASSPLGTGGNYGYTF,many,TRBV5-6
CASSSAPLAGGGTQYF,-,TRBV5-4
CASSKPWTPLMPQHF,-,TRBV21-1
CASSWGGEQYF,-,TRBV5-1
CASIQGQGGTQYF,-,TRBV12-3/TRBV12-4
CASSMVSGYGNQPQHF,-,TRBV19
CASSLIRGETQYF,-,TRBV5-6
CASSRDGGGAETQYF,-,TRBV7-7
CASSLSWARYEQYF,-,TRBV7-2
CASSQLNLQGPANYGYTF,-,TRBV23-1
CSVGGLAGGDPTGELFF,-,TRBV29-1
CARNVRGEDNSPLHF,-,TRBV2
CASSLGGTVSYGYTF,-,TRBV5-1
CASSGLAAYNEQFF,-,TRBV9
CASLRGETQYF,-,TRBV27
CASSPKLAAQETQYF,-,TRBV27
CASSSGQGGPISTDTQYF,-,TRBV5-1
CASSPSDEQFF,-,TRBV18
CATSASAGGNQPQHF,-,TRBV24-1
CASSLEPTDRDGNTF,-,TRBV5-1
CASQPTGHGSHNEQFF,-,TRBV27
CAWSGDGTGDGVSTDTQYF,-,TRBV30
CASSERPRGTQYF,-,TRBV3-1/TRBV3-2
CASSRNQGGYSPLHF,-,TRBV3-1/TRBV3-2
CASSYSKVSTGIRGYTF,-,TRBV6-2/TRBV6-3
CASRAIGNAGLAAKETQYF,few,TRBV5-1
CAISPGGLNQPQHF,-,TRBV10-3
CASSPLAYTSTDTQYF,-,TRBV4-1
CASSEGAGGGEKTYSNQPQHF,-,TRBV10-1